This T cell receptor (beta chain) was sequenced in a study of T cell responses to AZD1222 COVID-19 vaccine. Study observations and caveats: Repertoire collection took place solely once the T cell response had peaked. CD4 TCRs associated with vaccination spanned spike, dominating at 160-218 and 743-854. Close to half of all spike-specific TCRs reportedly target regions of the variants that are unmutated. AZD1222 recipients seropositive at baseline numbered only six or seven.

Some clones are missing from TCRdb's copy, which holds only in-frame ones; the method was immunoSEQ multiplex PCR. The sample shows fewer than 130,000 clones, roughly 90% of them seen only once. Concerning this clone: Its antigen is still unknown.

This CDR3 has 14 residues. Trimming left V 2 bases short and J 4 bases short, with 11 bases between. The germline V gene has CDR1 MNHNY and CDR2 SVGAGI (reference sequence). The sequences come from peripheral blood, collected on day 0 of AZD1222 vaccination. The V call is TRBV6-6, the J call TRBJ1-1; no clear D gene. This TCR came from an adult in good health. CDR3 region: CASSYGYSSTEAFF. CDR3 DNA sequence: TGTGCCAGCAGTTACGGGTATTCGAGCACTGAAGCTTTCTTT.